Listed below are T cell receptor beta chains from one sample, sequenced in a study of T cell responses to AZD1222 COVID-19 vaccine. TCRdb's table, derived via immunoSEQ multiplex PCR, lists solely in-frame clones and lacks some. Here the sample spans around 120,000 clones, roughly 91% being singletons. Sequenced here: peripheral blood, sampled on day 0 of AZD1222 vaccination. The source of these receptors is an adult in good health. Both conserved end residues are trimmed from each CDR3. Each record gives: J gene, V gene, D gene, CDR3 protein. D genes are given only for firm matches.

TRBJ1-1	TRBV6-5	TRBD1	ASSYKNRGSEAF
TRBJ1-2	TRBV3-1/TRBV3-2	.	ASSQDRRPWGYT
TRBJ1-1	TRBV24-1	.	ATSDLSPMNTEAF
TRBJ1-1	TRBV2	.	ASSEFIMNTEAF
TRBJ2-5	TRBV5-5	.	ASSLGLVGYQETQY
TRBJ2-7	TRBV10-3	.	AVAEDLSYEQY
TRBJ1-2	TRBV6-1	TRBD1	ASSEGRTGPINYGYT
TRBJ1-5	TRBV6-4	.	ASSKDSSHQPQH
TRBJ1-2	TRBV5-4	TRBD1	ASSKPGQGLEGYT
TRBJ2-7	TRBV6-5	.	ASSYSTNSPSYEQY
TRBJ1-1	TRBV7-3	.	ASSLTVRTAAF
TRBJ1-5	TRBV19	.	ASSLTNQPQH
TRBJ1-5	TRBV6-5	.	ASSYSSNMQDQPQH
TRBJ2-1	TRBV29-1	TRBD1	SARTGTSSYNEQF
TRBJ1-2	TRBV6-1	TRBD1	ASSERGGGSNGYT
TRBJ1-1	TRBV5-1	.	ASSLLQGNTEAF
TRBJ1-5	TRBV19	.	ASSAPGGLGQPQH
TRBJ2-7	TRBV6-2/TRBV6-3	.	ASSYSGKSHEQY
TRBJ2-7	TRBV10-1	.	ASSEPPFYEQY
TRBJ2-2	TRBV12-5	TRBD1	ASGFPPRWTGDTGELF
TRBJ2-7	TRBV5-1	.	ASSSHRDSYEQY
TRBJ2-7	TRBV10-2	.	ASSEFGLGLEQY
TRBJ1-1	TRBV6-5	TRBD1	ATRQGWTEAF
TRBJ1-5	TRBV19	TRBD1	ASGGGQGSYQPQH
TRBJ2-5	TRBV25-1	.	ASSIRAGETQY
TRBJ2-5	TRBV11-2	TRBD2	ASSLVAGLAGGETQY
TRBJ2-2	TRBV15	TRBD2	ATSRARTSGRGNTGELF
TRBJ1-5	TRBV6-5	.	ASSRDRGRNQPQH
TRBJ2-7	TRBV19	.	ASSHQDNSYEQY
TRBJ2-1	TRBV13	.	ASSGGPENSYNEQF
TRBJ1-4	TRBV6-5	TRBD1	ASSQPGQGHEKLF
TRBJ1-4	TRBV4-2	TRBD1	ASSQATGYNEKLF
TRBJ2-7	TRBV2	.	ASTISYEQY
TRBJ1-5	TRBV6-2/TRBV6-3	.	ASSPRGMGDQPQH
TRBJ1-1	TRBV18	.	ASSPSTGNTEAF
TRBJ2-7	TRBV27	.	ASSPLGIYEQY
TRBJ2-3	TRBV9	.	ASSVAADPTDTQY
TRBJ1-3	TRBV5-1	TRBD1	ASSFGQASLDTIY
TRBJ2-3	TRBV6-4	TRBD2	ASSSSGGVDTQY
TRBJ1-5	TRBV6-2/TRBV6-3	.	ASSSRNQPQH
TRBJ2-2	TRBV13	TRBD2	ASARLAGGYNTGELF
TRBJ2-1	TRBV6-5	.	ASSYPDYNEQF
TRBJ1-6	TRBV9	.	ASSVNLGGGRSPLH
TRBJ1-5	TRBV3-1/TRBV3-2	TRBD1	ASSQGTGEEAQH
TRBJ2-1	TRBV27	.	ASSLPGSTGQF
TRBJ1-5	TRBV10-3	.	AIRATTDDQPQH
TRBJ2-7	TRBV7-6	TRBD1	ASSLGQGLFYEQY
TRBJ2-1	TRBV19	TRBD2	ASSMGGTVLVGQF
TRBJ1-5	TRBV5-6	.	ASSLGAADQPQH
TRBJ2-1	TRBV12-3/TRBV12-4	.	ASSPGFNEQF
TRBJ1-6	TRBV28	.	ASSDDGYKRSPLH
TRBJ2-7	TRBV4-1	.	ASSQGRGSSYEQY
TRBJ2-2	TRBV27	.	ASSLVRGPGGTGELF
TRBJ1-2	TRBV5-1	.	ASSLGQRYGYT